Below, 2 T cell receptor beta chains from the same sample are listed, as sequenced in a study of vaccination and CD4 T cells after COVID-19. Treatment meaning: approximately 10-day PBMC culture with coronavirus spike peptide pools or control peptides (ViraFEST assay). The antigens these receptors bind are not known. Sequencing of the DNA from cultured CD4+ T cells was carried out with the Oncomine TCR Beta short-read assay. TCRdb recomputed calls from the PCR reads with MiXCR, one row per CDR3 protein. The sample records fewer than 15,000 distinct CDR3 sequences, more than 40% being singletons. Sequenced material: CD4+ T cells from blood, cultured in vitro. These receptors were obtained from a human donor who had recovered from COVID-19.

As to this clonotype: A much more abundant neighbour one base away suggests this may be a read error. The genes are TRBV6-1 and TRBJ2-5; D might be TRBD1 (5 bases). CDR3 length: 13 residues. CDR1 and CDR2 from the germline V gene are MNHNS and SASEGT. V was pared by 6 bases and J by 1 base, with 9 bases between. CDR3: CASRGDSQETQYF. CDR3 sequence (DNA): TGTGCCAGCAGAGGCGACAGCCAAGAGACCCAGTACTTC.

V usage is TRBV2 and J usage is TRBJ2-5, with 8 bases fitting TRBD1. CDR1 and CDR2 from the germline V gene are SNHLY and FYNNEI. The CDR3 length is 14 residues. V lost 6 bases, J lost 1 base, and 4 bases stayed unmatched. The CDR3 reads CASSADRAQETQYF. As DNA, the CDR3 is TGTGCCAGCAGCGCGGACAGGGCCCAAGAGACCCAGTACTTC. The variable domain in full, with the rest retrieved from reference TRBV2 and TRBJ2-5, is EPEVTQTPSHQVTQMGQEVILRCVPISNHLYFYWYRQILGQKVEFLVSFYNNEISEKSEIFDDQFSVERPDGSNFTLKIRSTKLEDSAMYFCASSADRAQETQYFGPGTRLLVL.